The 32 T cell receptor beta chains presented below share a single source sample, sequenced in a study of cytomegalovirus exposure and HLA in healthy donors (dated by TCRdb to the late 2010s). Libraries came from the immunoSEQ multiplex PCR assay. For the multiplex PCR, a mixture combining 60 forward primers for TCR Vbeta segments and 13 reverse primers for TCR Jbeta segments was used. The table comes from immuneACCESS by way of TCRdb, which keeps in-frame sequences with V and J called. Part of the clones is missing from these tables; in studies checked, under half for an unresolved V gene and the rest for unknown reasons. The sample profile shows approximately 150,000 clones; over 70% of them were found once. More than 6% of the sample lies in the top ten. The sequenced material came from PBMCs. These receptors all stem from a woman aged 40 to 49 in good health and CMV-seropositive.

The V gene is TRBV28, the J gene TRBJ1-2; D unclear. The CDR3 runs to 12 residues. CDR1 is MDHEN, CDR2 SYDVKM, per germline. The V and J ends lost 6 bases and 3 bases respectively, with 8 bases between them. The CDR3 DNA follows: TGTGCCAGCAGAAGCGGAGACTATGGCTACACCTTC. Protein product: CASRSGDYGYTF.

The chain recombines TRBV2 with TRBJ2-3, with 11 positions matching TRBD1. The CDR3 is 15 residues long. The ends lost 6 bases at V and 6 bases at J; junction bases unmatched: 8. CDR1 SNHLY and CDR2 FYNNEI come from the germline V gene. CDR3 sequence (DNA): TGTGCCAGCAGCCCACGGACAGGGGGCGCGGATACGCAGTATTTT. Protein product: CASSPRTGGADTQYF.

Concerning this clone itself: At one end, the junction sequence differs from germline, possibly due to a read error. This chain joins TRBV5-1 and TRBJ2-6, with D maybe TRBD1 (6 bases). This CDR3 comprises 15 residues. Germline CDR1 reads SGHRS; CDR2 reads YFSETQ. The CDR3 DNA reads as TGCGCCAGCAGCGTCAACAGGGCTGGGGCCAACGGCCTGACTTTC. Protein product: CASSVNRAGANGLTF.

This chain connects TRBV7-2 to TRBJ2-7, with TRBD2 matching 7 bases. The germline V gene encodes CDR1 SGHTA and CDR2 FQGNSA. This CDR3 has 15 amino acids. Germline trimming cut 4 bases from V and 1 base from J; bases unmatched to any gene: 7. CDR3 DNA sequence: TGTGCCAGCAGCTCTCAGCGGGGTACTTCCTACGAGCAGTACTTC. Translation: CASSSQRGTSYEQYF.

The J gene is TRBJ1-1, the V gene TRBV7-2; TRBD1 might be the D (5 bases). Germline V gene data show CDR1 as SGHTA and CDR2 as FQGNSA. Trimming pared 5 bases from V and 1 base from J, leaving 5 bases between. CDR3 length: 12 amino acids. CDR3 amino acids: CASSDRNTEAFF. The CDR3 DNA reads TGTGCCAGCAGCGACAGGAACACTGAAGCTTTCTTT.

The rearrangement joins TRBV6-6 to TRBJ2-1; weak D call: TRBD1 (5 bases). The CDR3 has 15 residues. V shed 0 bases and J shed 10 bases, with 16 bases lying between them. Germline CDR1 reads MNHNY; CDR2 reads SVGAGI (reference sequence). CDR3 amino acids: CASSYSSGGAWEQFF. The CDR3 DNA follows: TGTGCCAGCAGTTACTCATCCGGTGGGGCCTGGGAGCAGTTCTTC.

V is TRBV6-5 and J is TRBJ1-2; tentative D call: TRBD1 (6 bases). Germline V gene sequence: CDR1 MNHEY, CDR2 SVGAGI. Deletions cut 0 bases from V and 5 bases from J, with 16 bases between. The CDR3 runs 16 residues. The CDR3 DNA follows: TGTGCCAGCAGTTACTCACGAAGTAGCCAGGGGTATGGCTACACCTTC. Its protein product is CASSYSRSSQGYGYTF.

The chain joins TRBV19 to TRBJ2-1; TRBD2 is a possible D gene (6 bases). The germline V gene encodes CDR1 LNHDA and CDR2 SQIVND (reference sequence). The CDR3 totals 11 residues. Trimming left V 6 bases short and J 8 bases short, with 8 bases between. The CDR3 sequence: CASSPGDEQFF. CDR3 coding DNA: TGTGCCAGTAGCCCGGGGGATGAGCAGTTCTTC.

V is TRBV5-1 and J is TRBJ2-3; 9 nucleotides align to TRBD2. This CDR3 is 16 amino acids long. The germline V gene has CDR1 SGHRS and CDR2 YFSETQ. The ends lost 4 bases at V and 1 base at J; junction bases unmatched: 7. CDR3 loop: CASSEVLAGGTDTQYF. The CDR3 bases are TGCGCCAGCAGCGAGGTATTAGCGGGGGGCACAGATACGCAGTATTTT.

This clone has just one count. The chain combines TRBV19 with TRBJ1-1; tentatively, D is TRBD1 (6 bases). Germline CDR1 and CDR2: LNHDA and SQIVND (reference sequence). This CDR3 spans 14 amino acids. The V end lost 6 bases, the J end lost 5 bases, and 16 bases lay between the germline ends. CDR3 bases: TGTGCCAGTAGCGAGGAGGGGGGAGGGACTGAAGCTTTCTTT. Encoded protein: CASSEEGGGTEAFF. The variable domain in full, with the rest retrieved from reference TRBV19 and TRBJ1-1, is DGGITQSPKYLFRKEGQNVTLSCEQNLNHDAMYWYRQDPGQGLRLIYYSQIVNDFQKGDIAEGYSVSREKKESFPLTVTSAQKNPTAFYLCASSEEGGGTEAFFGQGTRLTVV.

This chain joins TRBV18 and TRBJ1-1; perhaps TRBD1 as D (6 bases). Trimming stripped 3 bases from V and 4 bases from J, with 12 bases between. This CDR3 contains 14 residues. The germline V gene encodes CDR1 KGHSH and CDR2 LQKENI. This CDR3 is CASSPLTGFTEAFF. For the CDR3, the DNA is TGTGCCAGCTCACCCCTGACAGGCTTCACTGAAGCTTTCTTT.

The genes are TRBV5-1 and TRBJ2-4, with 13 bases identical to TRBD2. Germline V CDR1 and CDR2: SGHRS, YFSETQ. CDR3 size: 19 residues. V shed 4 bases, J shed 0 bases, and the junction held 10 bases outside the gene matches. The DNA of the CDR3 is TGCGCCAGCAGCGCAGGGACTAGCGGGGCAGAGCTAGCCAAAAACATTCAGTACTTC. It yields the protein CASSAGTSGAELAKNIQYF.

This clone is medium-sized (0.01 to 0.1%) in the sample. The DNA of the CDR3 is TGCGCCAGCCGACGGGAAGCGGGGGGCGGGGAGCTGTTTTTT. It codes for CASRREAGGGELFF. This chain joins TRBV4-1 and TRBJ2-2; 9 bases line up with TRBD2. V lost 8 bases to trimming and J lost 7 bases; unmatched junction nucleotides: 8. Per the germline V gene, CDR1 is MGHRA and CDR2 is YSYEKL. The CDR3 spans 14 residues.

J is TRBJ2-5 and V is TRBV9, with TRBD2 matching 11 bases. The length of the CDR3 is 17 residues. With V trimmed by 3 bases and J by 1 base, 8 bases remained unmatched. Germline CDR1 SGDLS, CDR2 YYNGEE. As DNA, the CDR3 is TGTGCCAGCAGCGCTCGACCCGGGACTAGCGGCCAAGAGACCCAGTACTTC. Translated: CASSARPGTSGQETQYF.

The chain couples TRBV19 to TRBJ2-1; 8 bases are a match to TRBD2. The V segment lost 3 bases and the J segment 7 bases; nucleotides outside the gene matches: 8. The germline V gene has CDR1 LNHDA and CDR2 SQIVND (reference sequence). The CDR3 totals 15 residues. The CDR3 DNA reads as TGTGCCAGTAGTATCGGGGGGGGCAGCGGAAATGAGCAGTTCTTC. As protein: CASSIGGGSGNEQFF.

The V gene is TRBV7-3, the J gene TRBJ2-2; tentatively, D is TRBD2 (6 bases). V was cut by 3 bases and J by 5 bases, with 19 bases left in between. The CDR3 loop spans 17 amino acids. Germline V gene data show CDR1 as SGHTA and CDR2 as FQGTGA. The CDR3 nucleotides are TGTGCCAGCAGCTTGTGGCGAGGCGGGACTGGGACCGGGGAGCTGTTTTTT. Encoded protein: CASSLWRGGTGTGELFF. Complete variable domain (other parts from reference TRBV7-3 and TRBJ2-2): GAGVSQTPSNKVTEKGKYVELRCDPISGHTALYWYRQSLGQGPEFLIYFQGTGAADDSGLPNDRFFAVRPEGSVSTLKIQRTERGDSAVYLCASSLWRGGTGTGELFFGEGSRLTVL.

Points on this clone: Since the CDR3 does not end with the conserved phenylalanine or tryptophan, this likely comes from a read error. The DNA is omitted, as the CDR3 cannot be located on it reliably, and the CDR3 follows TCRdb's listing. The CDR3 loop is CSVDQGQGLAA. The chain links TRBV29-1 to TRBJ1-2; the D call TRBD1 from the table was never checked on the DNA. The CDR3 length is 11 residues, termini included. The germline CDR1 and CDR2 sequences are SQVTM and ANQGSEA.

The chain combines TRBV28 with TRBJ2-7; 7 nucleotides agree with TRBD2. V was clipped by 3 bases and J by 6 bases; unmatched bases: 17. The CDR3 covers 17 residues. Germline V CDR1 and CDR2: MDHEN, SYDVKM. This CDR3 reads CASSFLGKTSGESEQYF. The CDR3 coding sequence is TGTGCCAGCAGTTTTCTGGGAAAGACCAGCGGGGAGAGCGAGCAGTACTTC.

DNA for the CDR3: TGTGCCAGCAGCAAAAGCGGGGACCCCTACAATGAGCAGTTCTTC. The encoded protein is CASSKSGDPYNEQFF. V and J are TRBV21-1 and TRBJ2-1; TRBD2, as called in the table, went unchecked against the DNA. TRBV21-1 constitutes a pseudogene. The length of the CDR3 is 15 residues.

This rearrangement joins TRBV29-1 to TRBJ1-2; 7 nucleotides agree with TRBD1. CDR3 length equals 12 residues. V shed 5 bases, J shed 7 bases, and the junction held 7 bases outside the gene matches. CDR1 SQVTM and CDR2 ANQGSEA come from the germline V gene. The CDR3 spells CSVYRGSSGYTF. CDR3 DNA sequence: TGCAGCGTTTACAGGGGCAGTAGTGGCTACACCTTC.

The genes are TRBV11-1 and TRBJ1-2, with 7 positions matching TRBD1. CDR3 size: 13 residues. V trimming: 3 bases; J trimming: 7 bases; junction bases outside the gene matches: 5. Germline V gene lookup returns CDR1 SGHAT and CDR2 FQDESV (reference sequence). As DNA, the CDR3 is TGTGCCAGCAGCTTCGACAGGGCGGGTGGCTACACCTTC. This gives the protein CASSFDRAGGYTF.

This clone has a handful of counts. The genes are TRBV4-1 and TRBJ1-1; weak D call: TRBD1 (6 bases). This CDR3 has 17 amino acids. Between the trimmed V and J ends, which lost 2 bases and 1 base, there was a span of 17 bases. CDR1 and CDR2 (germline): MGHRA, YSYEKL. The CDR3 here is CASSQTKPDRKNTEAFF. DNA of the CDR3: TGCGCCAGCAGCCAAACTAAACCGGACAGAAAGAACACTGAAGCTTTCTTT.

The chain joins TRBV30 to TRBJ1-1; 7 nucleotides match TRBD1. This CDR3 is built from 14 residues. CDR1 and CDR2 (germline): GTSNPN, SVGIG (reference sequence). The J segment lost 1 base and the V segment lost 2 bases, leaving 4 bases of the junction unmatched. The CDR3 DNA sequence: TGTGCCTGGAGTTTCTACAGGGGGAACACTGAAGCTTTCTTT. Protein: CAWSFYRGNTEAFF.

V usage is TRBV6-5 and J usage is TRBJ1-1; 7 nucleotides match TRBD1. Germline V gene sequence: CDR1 MNHEY, CDR2 SVGAGI. The CDR3 covers 15 residues. The V segment lost 2 bases and the J segment 4 bases; nucleotides outside the gene matches: 7. CDR3 residues: CASSYRGGIGTEAFF. Written as DNA, the CDR3 is TGTGCCAGCAGTTACAGAGGGGGCATCGGCACTGAAGCTTTCTTT.

This clone was found once. The V and J genes are TRBV30 and TRBJ1-2, with no clear D. This CDR3 is built from 12 residues. V shed 1 base and J shed 8 bases, with 11 bases lying between them. CDR1 and CDR2 (germline): GTSNPN, SVGIG (reference sequence). The CDR3 coding sequence is TGTGCCTGGAGTGGAGGCCCTCCGGGCTACACCTTC. Amino acids: CAWSGGPPGYTF.

The chain employs TRBV2 and TRBJ2-1, with TRBD2 matching over 10 bases. The CDR3 is 14 residues long. CDR1 is SNHLY, CDR2 FYNNEI, per germline. V dropped 2 bases and J dropped 12; count of bases not matched to a gene: 7. CDR3 region: CASSESLAGGTQFF. The CDR3 DNA sequence: TGTGCCAGCAGTGAATCTTTAGCGGGGGGCACGCAGTTCTTC.

The rearrangement uses TRBV5-6 and TRBJ1-4, with unresolved D. Trimming took off 4 bases at V and 6 bases at J, with 16 bases between the two ends. Germline V gene data show CDR1 as SGHDT and CDR2 as YYEEEE. The CDR3 length is 15 residues. The CDR3 DNA reads as TGTGCCAGCAGCCTAAGACTGCTAGCGCATGAAAAACTGTTTTTT. It is translated as CASSLRLLAHEKLFF.

This sequence joins TRBV6-1 and TRBJ2-7; 13 positions agree with TRBD2. V lost 4 bases, J lost 2 bases, and 5 bases stayed unmatched. Germline V CDR1 and CDR2: MNHNS, SASEGT. CDR3 size: 16 residues. The CDR3 region is CASSVTSGGAAYEQYF. CDR3 bases: TGTGCCAGCAGTGTTACTAGCGGGGGGGCCGCCTACGAGCAGTACTTC.

The V and J genes are TRBV18 and TRBJ1-2; 12 nucleotides align to TRBD1. The CDR3 totals 14 residues. With 4 bases clipped from V and 6 bases from J, the junction kept 3 bases outside the gene matches. Germline assignment: CDR1 KGHSH and CDR2 LQKENI. The CDR3 spells CASSQGQGADGYTF. CDR3 in DNA: TGTGCCAGCTCACAGGGACAGGGGGCGGATGGCTACACCTTC.

In this sample, this clone turned up once. V usage is TRBV7-9 and J usage is TRBJ2-2, with 12 bases matching TRBD2. CDR1 SEHNR and CDR2 FQNEAQ come from the germline V gene (reference sequence). The CDR3 length is 15 residues. After removal of 6 bases from V and 4 bases from J, the junction contained 3 bases not matched to a gene. The CDR3 DNA reads TGTGCCAGCAGATCTAGCGGGGGGGTCACCGGGGAGCTGTTTTTT. Amino acids: CASRSSGGVTGELFF. The full variable domain, with the rest looked up from reference TRBV7-9 and TRBJ2-2, is DTGVSQNPRHKITKRGQNVTFRCDPISEHNRLYWYRQTLGQGPEFLTYFQNEAQLEKSRLLSDRFSAERPKGSFSTLEIQRTEQGDSAMYLCASRSSGGVTGELFFGEGSRLTVL.

The chain uses TRBV6-1 and TRBJ1-3, with D tentatively TRBD1 (6 bases). V lost 3 bases to trimming and J lost 0 bases, with 15 bases between them. Germline CDR1 reads MNHNS; CDR2 reads SASEGT. The CDR3 sequence is 17 residues long. CDR3 amino acids: CASSEKQGLGSGNTIYF. CDR3 nucleotide sequence: TGTGCCAGCAGTGAGAAACAGGGCCTTGGCTCTGGAAACACCATATATTTT.

This clone was seen just once. The chain is built from TRBV5-1 and TRBJ1-1; D may be TRBD1 (6 bases). CDR1 is SGHRS, CDR2 YFSETQ, per germline. This CDR3 is 16 amino acids long. Trimming left V 0 bases short and J 10 bases short, with 22 bases between. The CDR3 protein is CASSLAGTPSEEAAFF. CDR3 sequence (DNA): TGCGCCAGCAGCTTGGCCGGGACACCAAGCGAAGAGGCAGCTTTCTTT.